This passage covers 10 T cell receptor beta chains from one sample sequenced in a study of blood T cell repertoires in COVID-19. Profiling relied on immunoSEQ multiplex PCR, and the TCRdb table lists in-frame clones only, not all of them. The sample consists of approximately 350,000 clones, about 90% of them appearing once. Sequenced input: peripheral blood. These receptors all stem from a woman aged 70-85 years with COVID-19, enrolled during active disease.

This clone was seen just once. The gene calls are TRBV12-3 or TRBV12-4 and TRBJ1-2, with no clear D. CDR3 length: 12 amino acids. Deletions cut 4 bases from V and 7 bases from J, with 10 bases between. The CDR3 DNA is TGTGCCAGCAGTTCCTCGGGGTTTGGCTACACCTTC. Translated: CASSSSGFGYTF.

The chain uses TRBV6-5 and TRBJ1-5; 10 bases line up with TRBD1. CDR1 and CDR2 from the germline V gene are MNHEY and SVGAGI. The CDR3 has 16 amino acids. V was pared by 4 bases and J by 1 base, with 4 bases of the junction left unmatched. In DNA, the CDR3 is TGTGCCAGCAGTTCCGGGGACAGGGGAAGCAATCAGCCCCAGCATTTT. Translating gives CASSSGDRGSNQPQHF.

The rearrangement joins TRBV18 to TRBJ1-3, with TRBD1 matching over 8 bases. This CDR3 has 17 amino acids. The germline CDR1 and CDR2 sequences are KGHSH and LQKENI. V dropped 3 bases and J dropped 5; count of bases not matched to a gene: 12. CDR3 sequence reads: CASSPPTIGTGRNTIYF. CDR3 DNA sequence: TGTGCCAGCTCACCGCCAACAATCGGGACAGGACGAAACACCATATATTTT.

The V and J genes are TRBV9 and TRBJ1-2; 10 nucleotides line up with TRBD1. V was clipped by 3 bases and J by 4 bases; unmatched bases: 6. The CDR3 is 15 residues long. Looked up from germline, CDR1 is SGDLS and CDR2 is YYNGEE. The CDR3 loop reads CASSAWTGGTYGYTF. DNA of the CDR3: TGTGCCAGCAGCGCTTGGACAGGGGGGACCTATGGCTACACCTTC. Together with reference TRBV9 and TRBJ1-2, the CDR3 gives the full variable domain: DSGVTQTPKHLITATGQRVTLRCSPRSGDLSVYWYQQSLDQGLQFLIQYYNGEERAKGNILERFSAQQFPDLHSELNLSSLELGDSALYFCASSAWTGGTYGYTFGSGTRLTVV.

The rearrangement joins TRBV5-1 to TRBJ2-5, with TRBD2 identical over 10 bases. Germline V gives CDR1 SGHRS, CDR2 YFSETQ. This CDR3 comprises 17 residues. V shed 2 bases and J 4 bases; nucleotides not matched to a gene: 11. CDR3 in amino acids: CASSFDLSGGARETQYF. The CDR3 DNA is TGCGCCAGCAGCTTCGACCTCAGCGGGGGGGCCAGAGAGACCCAGTACTTC.

This clone was found a few times. The V call is TRBV9, the J call TRBJ1-2, with D perhaps TRBD1 (5 bases). This CDR3 is built from 12 residues. Trimming stripped 0 bases from V and 8 bases from J, with 8 bases between. The germline V gene has CDR1 SGDLS and CDR2 YYNGEE. This CDR3 is CASSVAGKGYTF. The CDR3 nucleotides read TGTGCCAGCAGCGTAGCAGGGAAGGGCTACACCTTC.

CDR3 bases: TGCGCCAGCAGCTTGGGACATTCCTCCTACGAGCAGTACTTC. It encodes CASSLGHSSYEQYF. The rearrangement links TRBV5-1 to TRBJ2-7; D gene uncertain. V was pared by 0 bases and J by 0 bases, with 7 bases between. The germline gives CDR1 SGHRS, CDR2 YFSETQ. This CDR3 has 14 residues.

This rearrangement joins TRBV6-5 to TRBJ1-2, with D unclear. The CDR3 has 16 residues. Looked up from germline, CDR1 is MNHEY and CDR2 is SVGAGI. Trimming took 3 bases from V and 3 from J, leaving 17 bases between them. The CDR3 loop reads CASSYYSPGFDYGYTF. In DNA, the CDR3 is TGTGCCAGCAGTTATTACAGTCCGGGGTTTGACTATGGCTACACCTTC.

This clone was picked up one time. The chain combines TRBV24-1 with TRBJ2-3; the match to TRBD1 covers 7 bases. The CDR3 runs 13 residues. Germline trimming cut 1 base from V and 10 bases from J; bases unmatched to any gene: 4. Germline CDR1 KGHDR, CDR2 SFDVKD. CDR3: CATSDFPGGAQYF. CDR3 bases: TGTGCCACCAGTGATTTTCCAGGGGGAGCGCAGTATTTT.

This chain joins TRBV7-9 and TRBJ1-1; D uncertain. Trimming took off 5 bases at V and 1 base at J, with 17 bases between the two ends. The germline CDR1 and CDR2 sequences are SEHNR and FQNEAQ (reference sequence). CDR3 size: 16 residues. CDR3 sequence (DNA): TGTGCCAGCAGCCATAGCCCTCTCTCCTCGAACACTGAAGCTTTCTTT. Translated, it gives CASSHSPLSSNTEAFF.